Sequencing of this T cell receptor beta chain was carried out in a study of blood T cells in healthy people across ages (dated by TCRdb to between 2015 and 2017). Broadly, across the study: In model experiments, template switching captured roughly one uniquely barcoded TCR beta cDNA molecule for every two T cells. To track age-related changes in TCR beta repertoire diversity, the study relied on deep sequencing normalized with unique cDNA molecular identifiers. Four age groups were formed from the donors: young (average approximately 15 years), middle-aged (approximately 40), aged (over 55) and long-lived (about 80). To avoid experimental bias, donors of different ages were randomly spread across the sequencing lanes. Two additional independent replicas of 1 million unique cDNA reads from the same blood draw were analyzed for two donors (one aged 18 to 30 and one aged 80 or older).

What the work shows at the level of the full study, not this receptor alone: Observed TCR beta diversity correlated strongly with the percentage of naive T cells measured by flow cytometry. As age increased, observed TCR beta diversity per million T cells dropped in a roughly linear way, and a significant reduction was already evident by age 40. Compared with the aged group, the long-lived group had more naive CD4+ T cells, fewer expanded clones and increased TCR diversity, suggesting age selection. Bulk unsorted PBMC profiling prevented conclusive comparison of naive and antigen-experienced compartments. Total diversity estimates from one million sequenced T cells were considered lower bounds and underestimates. The CMV infection status of donors was not known, potentially confounding age-related changes in expanded clonotypes.

Libraries came from 5' RACE. Reads for this sample came from an Illumina HiSeq 2500. The second PCR ran for about 7 to 11 cycles and used a J-beta primer mix along with a sample-barcoded 5' primer. Each TCR beta cDNA molecule received a unique molecular identifier from a template-switch 5' adaptor carrying 12 random nucleotides. At least 2.5 million CDR3-containing paired-end reads were obtained from each sample. The Mint cDNA synthesis kit, primed by a TRBC-specific oligonucleotide, was used to synthesize first-strand cDNA from all RNA. After uracil-DNA glycosylase treatment, a first 18-cycle PCR used universal primers M1SS and BC2_uni_R on all cDNA. From the authors' description of their analysis: For normalization, 1 million high-quality reads were randomly selected from each sample, with every read carrying a distinct molecular identifier. Reads with shared molecular identifiers were discarded instead of being binned into consensus sequences. CDR3 identification, clonotype clustering and error correction used MiTCR with a Q25 quality threshold and the strictest error-elimination algorithm. A nonparametric unseen species model with Euler transformation was used to estimate a lower bound on total TCR beta diversity. TCRdb reprocessing: public reads trimmed at Q25 with fastp, clones called with MiXCR, in-frame beta chains kept. Every entry covers one CDR3 protein and lists the most common genes and DNA from its rows. TCRdb, not the authors, supplied the V and J calls. Here the sample has 800,000 to 900,000 distinct CDR3 sequences; about 62% occur a single time. 25% to 35% of the sample is in the top ten clones.

Donors were under 40 systemically healthy Caucasian individuals from Russia aged 6 to 90 years. About 9.1 milliliters of peripheral blood were collected from each donor into EDTA-treated Vacutainer tubes. Ficoll-Paque density-gradient centrifugation was used to isolate PBMCs, with at least 7 million per sample. Trizol reagent was used to extract total RNA from PBMCs, with at least 6 micrograms per sample. For every donor, flow cytometry on a PBMC aliquot measured the percentage of naive CD45RAhigh/CD27high T cells. CDR1 LGHNA and CDR2 YSLEER are derived from the germline V gene. After removal of 0 bases from V and 4 bases from J, the junction retains 14 bases not matched to a gene. The CDR3 holds 18 amino acids from the cysteine to the phenylalanine. The CDR3 DNA has 54 bases and is translated from base 1. Details on this clonotype: Its antigen target is currently unknown. The record has no base qualities; no much larger clone is one base away.

The chain is assembled from TRBV4-3 and TRBJ1-1, with 7 junctional bases fitting TRBD1. The sequence came from a man aged 25 to 40 in good health. Source material: blood. The CDR3 here reads CASSQDQTGLYSSTEAFF. The bases are TGCGCCAGCAGCCAAGATCAGACAGGGCTTTATTCGAGCACTGAAGCTTTCTTT.